The rows below give T cell receptor beta chains drawn from one sample of a study of blood T cell repertoires in COVID-19. Data came from immunoSEQ multiplex PCR; TCRdb stores just in-frame clones and leaves some out. The table includes around 250,000 clones, about nine tenths detected once. Sequenced input: PBMCs or T cells enriched from blood (not recorded which). Receptors were obtained from a woman aged 25-40 years with acute COVID-19. Each CDR3 is given with its conserved first and last residue. A D gene is named only where the DNA matches it firmly. Some rows mark clone size as missing; the rest say once, few, many or name a class of expanded clone.

clone_size	v_call	j_call	d_call	cdr3_aa	cdr3_nt
.	TRBV14	TRBJ2-1	TRBD2	CASSHLAGTYNEQFF	TGTGCCAGCAGCCACTTAGCGGGAACTTACAATGAGCAGTTCTTC
.	TRBV13	TRBJ1-1	.	CARRGGSKVNTEAFF	TGTGCCCGGAGGGGTGGGTCTAAGGTGAACACTGAAGCTTTCTTT
once	TRBV18	TRBJ2-1	TRBD1	CASSPPWTGAYNEQFF	TGTGCCAGCTCACCACCATGGACAGGGGCTTACAATGAGCAGTTCTTC
.	TRBV7-3	TRBJ2-3	.	CASSLESNPSTDTQYF	TGTGCCAGCAGCTTAGAATCTAATCCTAGCACAGATACGCAGTATTTT
.	TRBV6-5	TRBJ2-1	.	CASSYSPGDQDEQFF	TGTGCCAGCAGTTACAGTCCAGGGGATCAGGATGAGCAGTTCTTC
.	TRBV4-1	TRBJ2-3	TRBD2	CASSRTGLAGADTQYF	TGCGCCAGCAGCCGAACGGGACTAGCGGGAGCAGATACGCAGTATTTT
.	TRBV28	TRBJ1-5	.	CASSFSHLQHF	TGTGCCAGCAGTTTTAGTCACCTACAGCATTTT
few	TRBV4-3	TRBJ2-1	.	CASSQVEGAGEQFF	TGCGCCAGCAGCCAAGTCGAAGGAGCGGGTGAGCAGTTCTTC
.	TRBV7-9	TRBJ1-4	TRBD1	CASSQQRTGPNEKLFF	TGTGCCAGCAGCCAACAGCGGACAGGACCTAATGAAAAACTGTTTTTT
.	TRBV11-2	TRBJ1-4	TRBD1	CASSREDRGNEKLFF	TGTGCCAGCAGCAGAGAGGACAGGGGTAATGAAAAACTGTTTTTT
.	TRBV7-3	TRBJ2-3	TRBD1	CASSWQGQGTDTQYF	TGTGCCAGCAGCTGGCAAGGACAGGGCACAGATACGCAGTATTTT